A selection of T cell receptor beta chains follows, all from one sample in a study of shared clonotypes between healthy human individuals. Profiled with immunoSEQ multiplex PCR; TCRdb holds only in-frame clones, not every one. The table has around 200,000 clones, 66% seen once. What was sequenced was memory CD4+ T cells sorted from blood. The source of these receptors is a young man in good health. CDR3s include the opening cysteine and the closing phenylalanine or tryptophan. A D gene is named only where the DNA matches it firmly. Only some rows state a clone size, as once, few, many or a class for expanded clones.

clone size	V gene	J gene	CDR3 length	D gene	CDR3 protein	CDR3 DNA
.	TRBV6-1	TRBJ1-5	17	.	CASSDRHGPPRNQPQHF	TGTGCCAGCAGTGATCGCCACGGGCCCCCGAGAAATCAGCCCCAGCATTTT
few	TRBV19	TRBJ1-1	18	TRBD1	CASSIGRAQTGMNTEAFF	TGTGCCAGTAGTATAGGCCGAGCTCAGACAGGGATGAACACTGAAGCTTTCTTT
.	TRBV30	TRBJ2-4	13	TRBD2	CAWSVSGRNIQYF	TGTGCCTGGAGTGTCAGCGGGAGGAACATTCAGTACTTC
.	TRBV6-1	TRBJ1-2	15	.	CASSEAVSGGYGYTF	TGTGCCAGCAGTGAAGCGGTGTCCGGAGGCTATGGCTACACCTTC
.	TRBV7-6	TRBJ2-1	14	.	CASSLDGGYNEQFF	TGTGCCAGCAGCTTAGACGGGGGATACAATGAGCAGTTCTTC
.	TRBV5-1	TRBJ2-3	17	TRBD2	CASSLVTSGVSTDTQYF	TGCGCCAGCAGCTTGGTGACTAGCGGAGTCTCCACAGATACGCAGTATTTT
.	TRBV29-1	TRBJ1-1	14	.	CSAGTPGRHTEAFF	TGCAGCGCGGGAACCCCCGGGAGGCACACTGAAGCTTTCTTT
.	TRBV18	TRBJ2-5	18	.	CASSLFQGQNPTTETQYF	TGTGCCAGCTCCCTCTTCCAGGGTCAAAACCCCACTACGGAGACCCAGTACTTC
medium-sized	TRBV5-6	TRBJ2-5	14	.	CASSLDGREETQYF	TGTGCCAGCAGCTTGGATGGACGGGAAGAGACCCAGTACTTC
.	TRBV2	TRBJ2-3	12	.	CASSVAGDTQYF	TGTGCCAGCAGTGTGGCCGGGGATACGCAGTATTTT
.	TRBV7-2	TRBJ2-7	14	TRBD2	CASSLGGLAWEQYF	TGTGCCAGCAGCTTAGGAGGACTAGCCTGGGAGCAGTACTTC
.	TRBV28	TRBJ1-2	15	.	CASSTLTALLGGYTF	TGTGCCAGCAGTACCCTGACAGCCCTATTGGGTGGCTACACCTTC
few	TRBV5-6	TRBJ1-5	15	TRBD1	CASSLGGQSYQPQHF	TGTGCCAGCAGCTTGGGGGGACAGTCCTATCAGCCCCAGCATTTT
many	TRBV13	TRBJ2-3	13	.	CASSLGSTDTQYF	TGTGCCAGCAGCTTGGGGAGCACAGATACGCAGTATTTT
many	TRBV28	TRBJ1-5	16	.	CASDAVISYFNQPQHF	TGTGCCAGCGACGCGGTCATCAGTTATTTCAATCAGCCCCAGCATTTT
.	TRBV7-9	TRBJ1-4	16	.	CASSAIQGSTNEKLFF	TGTGCCAGCAGCGCCATACAAGGGTCCACTAATGAAAAACTGTTTTTT
.	TRBV5-8	TRBJ2-1	18	TRBD2	CASHTGLAGGSSYNEQFF	TGTGCCAGCCACACGGGACTAGCGGGAGGGAGCTCCTACAATGAGCAGTTCTTC
.	TRBV7-2	TRBJ2-5	14	TRBD1	CASSFTTGSETQYF	TGTGCCAGCAGCTTTACGACAGGGTCAGAGACCCAGTACTTC
.	TRBV2	TRBJ1-1	13	.	CASSRQENTEAFF	TGTGCCAGCAGCCGACAGGAGAACACTGAAGCTTTCTTT
few	TRBV5-1	TRBJ1-2	15	TRBD1	CASSFTGAGGYGYTF	TGCGCCAGCAGCTTTACAGGGGCGGGCGGCTATGGCTACACCTTC
.	TRBV5-1	TRBJ2-1	14	TRBD2	CASSLDPSGRMSVF	TGCGCCAGCAGCTTGGACCCTAGCGGGAGAATGTCGGTCTTC
.	TRBV7-6	TRBJ2-1	17	TRBD2	CASSLEPAGSSYNEQFF	TGTGCCAGCAGCTTAGAGCCAGCGGGAAGCTCCTACAATGAGCAGTTCTTC
.	TRBV5-1	TRBJ2-3	15	TRBD1	CASSLQGGATDTQYF	TGCGCCAGCAGCTTACAGGGGGGCGCGACAGATACGCAGTATTTT
.	TRBV4-3	TRBJ1-5	16	.	CASSHTYDRYNQPQHF	TGCGCCAGCAGCCACACCTACGACAGATACAATCAGCCCCAGCATTTT
.	TRBV5-1	TRBJ2-1	16	TRBD2	CASSFLPGGGPNEQFF	TGCGCCAGCAGCTTTTTACCGGGAGGCGGCCCCAATGAGCAGTTCTTC
few	TRBV29-1	TRBJ2-7	13	.	CSVGEQGNYEQYF	TGCAGCGTTGGGGAACAGGGTAACTACGAGCAGTACTTC
.	TRBV18	TRBJ1-2	15	.	CASSPSQGDFYGYTF	TGTGCCAGCTCACCATCACAGGGCGACTTCTATGGCTACACCTTC
.	TRBV5-4	TRBJ2-2	14	TRBD1	CASSIGQDTGELFF	TGTGCCAGCAGCATAGGACAGGACACCGGGGAGCTGTTTTTT
.	TRBV10-2	TRBJ1-1	15	.	CASSGVVRVGTEAFF	TGCGCCAGCAGTGGAGTCGTCAGGGTCGGCACTGAAGCTTTCTTT
.	TRBV5-6	TRBJ2-6	17	TRBD2	CASHWGGPTSGANVLTF	TGTGCCAGCCACTGGGGGGGACCCACCTCTGGGGCCAACGTCCTGACTTTC
many	TRBV7-4	TRBJ1-5	15	TRBD1	CASSSERGRDQPQHF	TGTGCCAGCAGCTCTGAGAGGGGGCGGGATCAGCCCCAGCATTTT
.	TRBV15	TRBJ1-2	13	.	CATSTGDNYGYTF	TGTGCCACCAGCACAGGGGATAACTATGGCTACACCTTC
.	TRBV5-1	TRBJ2-6	14	.	CASSHRQGANVLTF	TGCGCCAGCAGCCACAGGCAAGGGGCCAACGTCCTGACTTTC
.	TRBV7-8	TRBJ2-1	16	TRBD2	CASSWQLAGLANEQFF	TGTGCCAGCAGTTGGCAACTAGCGGGATTAGCAAATGAGCAGTTCTTC
.	TRBV5-8	TRBJ2-6	19	TRBD1	CASSLGPGTGSSGANVLTF	TGTGCCAGCAGCTTGGGGCCCGGGACAGGGAGCTCTGGGGCCAACGTCCTGACTTTC
.	TRBV2	TRBJ1-4	14	.	CASRTGTENEKLFF	TGTGCCAGCAGGACGGGGACGGAGAATGAAAAACTGTTTTTT
once	TRBV7-8	TRBJ2-4	13	.	CASSLDSLNIQYF	TGTGCCAGCAGCTTAGACAGCTTAAACATTCAGTACTTC
.	TRBV27	TRBJ1-2	12	.	CASSSPSYGYTF	TGTGCCAGCAGTTCACCTTCCTATGGCTACACCTTC
.	TRBV11-1	TRBJ2-1	17	.	CASSLTGAGGTYNEQFF	TGTGCCAGCAGCCTAACGGGGGCAGGCGGTACCTACAATGAGCAGTTCTTC
.	TRBV18	TRBJ2-3	15	TRBD1	CASSPPGTDTDTQYF	TGTGCCAGCTCACCACCAGGGACAGACACAGATACGCAGTATTTT
.	TRBV7-8	TRBJ2-1	13	TRBD2	CASGLAGGPTQFF	TGTGCCAGCGGATTAGCGGGAGGGCCTACGCAGTTCTTC
.	TRBV6-6	TRBJ1-2	15	.	CASSYSPTANYGYTF	TGTGCCAGCAGTTACTCGCCGACAGCTAACTATGGCTACACCTTC
.	TRBV5-5	TRBJ1-2	13	.	CASSLPGNYGYTF	TGTGCCAGCAGCTTGCCTGGTAACTATGGCTACACCTTC
.	TRBV7-8	TRBJ2-7	14	.	CASVSGRGLDEQYF	TGTGCCAGCGTGTCGGGTAGGGGACTTGACGAGCAGTACTTC
.	TRBV27	TRBJ2-3	12	.	CASRDSTDTQYF	TGTGCCAGCAGGGACAGCACAGATACGCAGTATTTT
medium-sized	TRBV28	TRBJ1-2	15	.	CASSSPGTGNYGYTF	TGTGCCAGCAGCTCTCCGGGAACGGGGAACTATGGCTACACCTTC
once	TRBV10-3	TRBJ2-7	14	.	CAIKPTGTLAEQYF	TGTGCCATCAAACCGACAGGAACCCTCGCCGAGCAGTACTTC
.	TRBV5-1	TRBJ2-1	14	.	CASRARDGYNEQFF	TGCGCCAGCAGGGCACGGGACGGCTACAATGAGCAGTTCTTC